These T cell receptor beta chains were read from a single sample in a study of molecular identifiers for immune sequencing clone quantification. TCRdb passed the PCR reads through MiXCR, listing each CDR3 protein once. This table has 350,000 or so distinct CDR3 sequences, over 20% appearing once. Sequenced sample: naive CD8+ T cells from blood, with Jurkat cell RNA spiked in. The receptors here all came from a human donor in good health. Some libraries in this study had Jurkat cell RNA spiked in. The CDR3 runs from the conserved cysteine through the conserved F or W. Fields, in order: D gene, V gene, clone size, J gene, CDR3 DNA, CDR3 protein. D genes are given only for firm matches. Expanded clones get a size class; other rows say once, few or many, or leave the size out.

D gene: TRBD2
V gene: TRBV13
clone size: .
J gene: TRBJ2-1
CDR3 DNA: TGTGCCAGCAGCTCCCAAAAACTAGCGGGAGTTTTGAATGAGCAGTTCTTC
CDR3 protein: CASSSQKLAGVLNEQFF

D gene: .
V gene: TRBV12-3/TRBV12-4
clone size: many
J gene: TRBJ1-5
CDR3 DNA: TGTGCCATCTCAGGGATTCCCAATCAGCCCCAGCATTTT
CDR3 protein: CAISGIPNQPQHF

D gene: TRBD1
V gene: TRBV19
clone size: many
J gene: TRBJ1-1
CDR3 DNA: TGTGCCTCCTTCCCGGACAGGGCCTCGAACACTGAAGCTTTCTTT
CDR3 protein: CASFPDRASNTEAFF

D gene: TRBD2
V gene: TRBV6-5
clone size: many
J gene: TRBJ2-7
CDR3 DNA: TGTGCCAGCAGTTACACTAGCGGGGGTCATTTGGAGCAGTACTTC
CDR3 protein: CASSYTSGGHLEQYF

D gene: .
V gene: TRBV5-5
clone size: many
J gene: TRBJ1-4
CDR3 DNA: TGTGCCAGCAGCTTTCTCCCGTCGGCCGCCACTAATGAAAAACTGTTTTTT
CDR3 protein: CASSFLPSAATNEKLFF

D gene: .
V gene: TRBV7-8
clone size: many
J gene: TRBJ2-7
CDR3 DNA: TGTGCCAGCAGCTCGGAAGAGGGCCTTAGACTCTACGAGCAGTACTTC
CDR3 protein: CASSSEEGLRLYEQYF

D gene: TRBD1
V gene: TRBV2
clone size: few
J gene: TRBJ1-1
CDR3 DNA: TGTGCCAGCAGTGAAACGGGGACAGGGGAGAACACTGAAGCTTTCTTT
CDR3 protein: CASSETGTGENTEAFF

D gene: .
V gene: TRBV7-6
clone size: many
J gene: TRBJ2-2
CDR3 DNA: TGTGCCAGCAGCTTAGTTCCCAGCACCGGGGAGCTGTTTTTT
CDR3 protein: CASSLVPSTGELFF

D gene: TRBD1
V gene: TRBV5-1
clone size: many
J gene: TRBJ1-1
CDR3 DNA: TGCGCCAGCAGCTTGGGACAGGGCCGAACTGAAGCTTTCTTT
CDR3 protein: CASSLGQGRTEAFF

D gene: TRBD1
V gene: TRBV2
clone size: .
J gene: TRBJ1-1
CDR3 DNA: TGTGCCAGCAGTTTCACAGACAGGGGGCCAGAAGCTTTCTTT
CDR3 protein: CASSFTDRGPEAFF

D gene: .
V gene: TRBV14
clone size: once
J gene: TRBJ2-7
CDR3 DNA: TGTGCCAGCAGCCAAGTGAACTGGGGGCGCGGATCCTACAAGCAGTACTTC
CDR3 protein: CASSQVNWGRGSYKQYF

D gene: TRBD2
V gene: TRBV6-2/TRBV6-3
clone size: many
J gene: TRBJ2-5
CDR3 DNA: TGTGCCAGCAGTTATCCGGGACTAGCGGCGAGTTCATTCCAAGAGACCCAGTACTTC
CDR3 protein: CASSYPGLAASSFQETQYF

D gene: .
V gene: TRBV7-9
clone size: many
J gene: TRBJ2-3
CDR3 DNA: TGTGCCAGCAGTCGTCCACTAGGGGATACGCAGTATTTT
CDR3 protein: CASSRPLGDTQYF

D gene: .
V gene: TRBV4-3
clone size: many
J gene: TRBJ2-1
CDR3 DNA: TGCGCCAGCAGCCAAGACTTCGTTAAGCAGTTCTTC
CDR3 protein: CASSQDFVKQFF

D gene: TRBD1
V gene: TRBV19
clone size: .
J gene: TRBJ2-7
CDR3 DNA: TGTGCCAGTAGTAGGACAGGGAGCTTCTACGAGCAGTACTTC
CDR3 protein: CASSRTGSFYEQYF

D gene: TRBD2
V gene: TRBV25-1
clone size: few
J gene: TRBJ2-4
CDR3 DNA: TGTGCCAGCAGACCTATACTAGCGACCTTGAAAATTCAGTACTTC
CDR3 protein: CASRPILATLKIQYF

D gene: TRBD1
V gene: TRBV11-2
clone size: few
J gene: TRBJ1-2
CDR3 DNA: TGTGCCAGCAGCTCCCCACCAGAGAGAGGACAGGGGGGCTATGGCTACACCTTC
CDR3 protein: CASSSPPERGQGGYGYTF

D gene: .
V gene: TRBV15
clone size: many
J gene: TRBJ2-3
CDR3 DNA: TGTGCCACCAGCATAAACAGGGCCCGAGATACGCAGTATTTT
CDR3 protein: CATSINRARDTQYF

D gene: TRBD2
V gene: TRBV27
clone size: many
J gene: TRBJ2-7
CDR3 DNA: TGTGCCAGCAGTACGGGAGGGGGCTCCTACGAGCAGTACTTC
CDR3 protein: CASSTGGGSYEQYF

D gene: TRBD1
V gene: TRBV30
clone size: many
J gene: TRBJ2-7
CDR3 DNA: TGTGCCTGGAGTGTGAGGGGGCGCTTCTACGAGCAGTACTTC
CDR3 protein: CAWSVRGRFYEQYF

D gene: TRBD1
V gene: TRBV3-1
clone size: .
J gene: TRBJ2-3
CDR3 DNA: TGTGCCAGCAGCCACCGGGACAGGGGAGGGACCGCGTTTTCAGATACGCAGTATTTT
CDR3 protein: CASSHRDRGGTAFSDTQYF

D gene: TRBD1
V gene: TRBV12-3/TRBV12-4
clone size: many
J gene: TRBJ2-1
CDR3 DNA: TGTGCCAGCAGCCCCGGGACAGGAGACAATGAGCAGTTCTTC
CDR3 protein: CASSPGTGDNEQFF

D gene: .
V gene: TRBV5-4
clone size: many
J gene: TRBJ1-4
CDR3 DNA: TGTGCCAGCAGCTCCACAGGGTTCCTTGCAACTAATGAAAAACTGTTTTTT
CDR3 protein: CASSSTGFLATNEKLFF

D gene: .
V gene: TRBV4-3
clone size: many
J gene: TRBJ2-7
CDR3 DNA: TGCGCCAGCAGCCAAGAATCGGGGTTTAACTACGAGCAGTACTTC
CDR3 protein: CASSQESGFNYEQYF

D gene: TRBD2
V gene: TRBV4-3
clone size: .
J gene: TRBJ2-3
CDR3 DNA: TGCGCCAGCAGCCGAGGGCGGGGGTCCACAGATACGCAGTATTTT
CDR3 protein: CASSRGRGSTDTQYF

D gene: .
V gene: TRBV7-3
clone size: many
J gene: TRBJ2-2
CDR3 DNA: TGTGCCAGCAGCTTAAGCGTCGACACCGGGGAGCTGTTTTTT
CDR3 protein: CASSLSVDTGELFF

D gene: TRBD1
V gene: TRBV5-1
clone size: many
J gene: TRBJ2-1
CDR3 DNA: TGCGCCAGCAGCCCTTTCGGGACAGCCAGCTCCTACAATGAGCAGTTCTTC
CDR3 protein: CASSPFGTASSYNEQFF

D gene: .
V gene: TRBV20-1
clone size: many
J gene: TRBJ1-1
CDR3 DNA: TGCAGTGCTAGAGATCCCGTAACTACTGAAGCTTTCTTT
CDR3 protein: CSARDPVTTEAFF

D gene: TRBD1
V gene: TRBV12-3/TRBV12-4
clone size: many
J gene: TRBJ2-7
CDR3 DNA: TGTGCCAGCAGTCAGGGACAGGGGTCCCTTGGGGAGCAGTACTTC
CDR3 protein: CASSQGQGSLGEQYF

D gene: .
V gene: TRBV6-5
clone size: many
J gene: TRBJ1-6
CDR3 DNA: TGTGCCAGCAGTTCCAAGACAGTGCTTAATTCACCCCTCCACTTT
CDR3 protein: CASSSKTVLNSPLHF

D gene: .
V gene: TRBV4-3
clone size: many
J gene: TRBJ1-1
CDR3 DNA: TGCGCCAGCAGCCATGGGGGGACTGAAGCTTTCTTT
CDR3 protein: CASSHGGTEAFF

D gene: .
V gene: TRBV20-1
clone size: many
J gene: TRBJ2-2
CDR3 DNA: TGCAGTGCTAGCTCGGGGGACGACGGGGAGCTGTTTTTT
CDR3 protein: CSASSGDDGELFF

D gene: .
V gene: TRBV4-3
clone size: many
J gene: TRBJ2-7
CDR3 DNA: TGCGCCAGCAGCCAAGGGCTTCAGGGTTACGAGCAGTACTTC
CDR3 protein: CASSQGLQGYEQYF

D gene: .
V gene: TRBV4-3
clone size: many
J gene: TRBJ2-4
CDR3 DNA: TGCGCCAGCAGCCCCGAGAGGGTACTAGCCAAAAACATTCAGTACTTC
CDR3 protein: CASSPERVLAKNIQYF

D gene: .
V gene: TRBV11-2
clone size: .
J gene: TRBJ2-1
CDR3 DNA: TGTGCCAGCAGCTCACCTGGGACGCTCAGGTGGAGGTCCTACAATGAGCAGTTCTTC
CDR3 protein: CASSSPGTLRWRSYNEQFF

D gene: .
V gene: TRBV7-9
clone size: many
J gene: TRBJ1-2
CDR3 DNA: TGTGCCAGCAGCTTAGATGGCTACACCTTC
CDR3 protein: CASSLDGYTF

D gene: TRBD2
V gene: TRBV5-4
clone size: many
J gene: TRBJ2-3
CDR3 DNA: TGTGCCAGCAGCTTTGAACTAGCGGGAGGGCCGAGCACAGATACGCAGTATTTT
CDR3 protein: CASSFELAGGPSTDTQYF

D gene: .
V gene: TRBV12-3/TRBV12-4
clone size: many
J gene: TRBJ2-4
CDR3 DNA: TGTGCCAGCAGCCCCGGTGCGGAAAAAAACATTCAGTACTTC
CDR3 protein: CASSPGAEKNIQYF

D gene: TRBD1
V gene: TRBV2
clone size: many
J gene: TRBJ1-1
CDR3 DNA: TGTGCCAGCAGTGAGGCAGAGGACAGGGGGAACACTGAAGCTTTCTTT
CDR3 protein: CASSEAEDRGNTEAFF

D gene: TRBD2
V gene: TRBV3-1
clone size: many
J gene: TRBJ2-3
CDR3 DNA: TGTGCCAGCAGCCAAGATATGACTAGCGGGAGATTCGCAGATACGCAGTATTTT
CDR3 protein: CASSQDMTSGRFADTQYF

D gene: TRBD1
V gene: TRBV27
clone size: many
J gene: TRBJ2-5
CDR3 DNA: TGTGCCAGCCGGGACAGACTACATCAAGAGACCCAGTACTTC
CDR3 protein: CASRDRLHQETQYF